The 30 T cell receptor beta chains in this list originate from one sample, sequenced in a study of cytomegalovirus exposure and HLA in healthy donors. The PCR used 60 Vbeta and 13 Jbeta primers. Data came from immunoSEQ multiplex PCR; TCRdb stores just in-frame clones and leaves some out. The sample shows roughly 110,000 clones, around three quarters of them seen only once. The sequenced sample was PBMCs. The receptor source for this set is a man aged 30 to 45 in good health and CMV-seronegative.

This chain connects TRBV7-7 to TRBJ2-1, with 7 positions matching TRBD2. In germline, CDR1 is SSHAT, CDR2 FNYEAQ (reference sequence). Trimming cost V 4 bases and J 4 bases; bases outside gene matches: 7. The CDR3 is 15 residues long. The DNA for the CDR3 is TGTGCCAGCAGCTCCCTCGCGGGGGAGTACAATGAGCAGTTCTTC. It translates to CASSSLAGEYNEQFF.

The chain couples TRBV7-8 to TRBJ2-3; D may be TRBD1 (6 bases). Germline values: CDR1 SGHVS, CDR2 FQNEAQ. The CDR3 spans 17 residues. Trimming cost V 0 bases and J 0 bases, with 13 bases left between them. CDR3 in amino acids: CASSLARTVPSTDTQYF. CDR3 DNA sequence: TGTGCCAGCAGCTTAGCGCGGACAGTCCCTAGCACAGATACGCAGTATTTT.

The CDR3 DNA sequence: TGTGCCTGGAGAGAATCGGGACTAGCGGGAGACAATGAGCAGTTCTTC. Its translation is CAWRESGLAGDNEQFF. V is TRBV30 and J is TRBJ2-1, with TRBD2 matching over 14 bases. This CDR3 is built from 16 residues. V shed 3 bases, J shed 5 bases, and the junction held 6 bases outside the gene matches. Germline CDR1 and CDR2: GTSNPN and SVGIG (reference sequence). The whole variable domain, remainder taken from reference TRBV30 and TRBJ2-1, is SQTIHQWPATLVQPVGSPLSLECTVEGTSNPNLYWYRQAAGRGLQLLFYSVGIGQISSEVPQNLSASRPQDRQFILSSKKLLLSDSGFYLCAWRESGLAGDNEQFFGPGTRLTVL.

The CDR3 protein is CASTRAGAYNEQFF. The CDR3 DNA reads TGTGCCAGCACCAGAGCGGGAGCCTACAATGAGCAGTTCTTC. The rearrangement links TRBV28 to TRBJ2-1; 8 bases agree with TRBD2. Germline CDR1 MDHEN, CDR2 SYDVKM. Germline trimming cut 7 bases from V and 2 bases from J; bases unmatched to any gene: 4. The CDR3 length is 14 residues. Using reference TRBV28 and TRBJ2-1 for the parts outside the CDR3, the full variable domain is DVKVTQSSRYLVKRTGEKVFLECVQDMDHENMFWYRQDPGLGLRLIYFSYDVKMKEKGDIPEGYSVSREKKERFSLILESASTNQTSMYLCASTRAGAYNEQFFGPGTRLTVL.

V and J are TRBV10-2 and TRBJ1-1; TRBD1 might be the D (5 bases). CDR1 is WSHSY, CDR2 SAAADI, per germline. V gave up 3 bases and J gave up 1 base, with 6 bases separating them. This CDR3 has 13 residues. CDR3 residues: CASSDRGNTEAFF. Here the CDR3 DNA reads TGCGCCAGCAGTGATAGGGGGAACACTGAAGCTTTCTTT.

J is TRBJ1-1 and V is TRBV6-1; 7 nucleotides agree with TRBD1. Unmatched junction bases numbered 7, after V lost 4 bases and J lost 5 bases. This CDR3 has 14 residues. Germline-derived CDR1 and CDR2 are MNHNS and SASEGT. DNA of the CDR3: TGTGCCAGCAGTGCAGGGCCAGGGGGGACTGAAGCTTTCTTT. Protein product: CASSAGPGGTEAFF.

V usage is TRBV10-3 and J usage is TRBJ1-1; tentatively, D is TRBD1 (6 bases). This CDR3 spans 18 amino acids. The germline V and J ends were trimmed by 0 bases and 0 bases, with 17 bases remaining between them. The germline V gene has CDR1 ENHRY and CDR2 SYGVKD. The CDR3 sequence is CAISESPLDRSMNTEAFF. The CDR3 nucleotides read TGTGCCATCAGTGAGTCGCCCTTGGACAGATCGATGAACACTGAAGCTTTCTTT.

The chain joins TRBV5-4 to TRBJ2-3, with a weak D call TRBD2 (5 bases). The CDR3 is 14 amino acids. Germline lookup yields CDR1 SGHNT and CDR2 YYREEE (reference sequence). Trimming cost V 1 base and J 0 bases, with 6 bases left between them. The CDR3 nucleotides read TGTGCCAGCAGCTTGCGGACTAGCACAGATACGCAGTATTTT. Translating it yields CASSLRTSTDTQYF.

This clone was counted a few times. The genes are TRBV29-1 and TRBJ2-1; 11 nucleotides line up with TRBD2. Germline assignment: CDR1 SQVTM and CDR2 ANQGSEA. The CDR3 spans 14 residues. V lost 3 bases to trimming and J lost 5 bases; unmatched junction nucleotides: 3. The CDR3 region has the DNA TGCAGCGTTGAGGTACTAGCGGGAGACAATGAGCAGTTCTTC. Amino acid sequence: CSVEVLAGDNEQFF.

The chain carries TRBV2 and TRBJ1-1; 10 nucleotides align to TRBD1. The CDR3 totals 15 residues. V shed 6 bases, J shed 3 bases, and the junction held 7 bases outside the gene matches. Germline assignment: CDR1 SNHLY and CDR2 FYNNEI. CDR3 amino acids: CASSPPDRGYTEAFF. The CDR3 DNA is TGTGCCAGCAGCCCCCCGGACAGGGGGTACACTGAAGCTTTCTTT.

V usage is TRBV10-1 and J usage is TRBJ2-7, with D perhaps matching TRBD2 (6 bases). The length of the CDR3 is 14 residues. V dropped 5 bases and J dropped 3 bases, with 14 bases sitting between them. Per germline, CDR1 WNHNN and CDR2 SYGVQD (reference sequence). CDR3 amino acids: CASSRGAGSYEQYF. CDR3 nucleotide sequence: TGCGCCAGCAGTCGCGGAGCGGGCAGCTACGAGCAGTACTTC.

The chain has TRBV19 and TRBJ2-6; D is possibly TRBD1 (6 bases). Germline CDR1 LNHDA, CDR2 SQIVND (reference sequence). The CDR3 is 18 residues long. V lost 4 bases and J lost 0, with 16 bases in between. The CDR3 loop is CASSNMTGRASGANVLTF. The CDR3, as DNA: TGTGCCAGTAGTAACATGACAGGTAGGGCCTCTGGGGCCAACGTCCTGACTTTC. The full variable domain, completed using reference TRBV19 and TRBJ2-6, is DGGITQSPKYLFRKEGQNVTLSCEQNLNHDAMYWYRQDPGQGLRLIYYSQIVNDFQKGDIAEGYSVSREKKESFPLTVTSAQKNPTAFYLCASSNMTGRASGANVLTFGAGSRLTVL.

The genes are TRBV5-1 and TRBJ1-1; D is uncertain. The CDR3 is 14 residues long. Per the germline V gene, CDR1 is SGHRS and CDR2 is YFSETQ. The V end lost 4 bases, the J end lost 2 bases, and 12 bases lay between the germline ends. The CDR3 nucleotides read TGCGCCAGCAGCAGAGACACAAAAAACACTGAAGCTTTCTTT. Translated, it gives CASSRDTKNTEAFF.

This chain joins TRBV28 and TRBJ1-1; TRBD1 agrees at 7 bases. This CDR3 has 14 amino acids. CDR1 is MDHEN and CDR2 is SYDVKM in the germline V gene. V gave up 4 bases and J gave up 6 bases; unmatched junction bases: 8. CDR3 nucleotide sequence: TGTGCCAGCAGTTCCGCGGGGCAGGGGGCTGAAGCTTTCTTT. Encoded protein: CASSSAGQGAEAFF.

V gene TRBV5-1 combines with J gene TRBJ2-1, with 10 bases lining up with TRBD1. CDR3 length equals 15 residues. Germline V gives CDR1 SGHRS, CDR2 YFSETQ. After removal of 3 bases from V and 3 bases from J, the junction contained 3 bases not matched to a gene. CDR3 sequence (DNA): TGCGCCAGCAGCTCGGGACAGGGGTACTACAATGAGCAGTTCTTC. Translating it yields CASSSGQGYYNEQFF.

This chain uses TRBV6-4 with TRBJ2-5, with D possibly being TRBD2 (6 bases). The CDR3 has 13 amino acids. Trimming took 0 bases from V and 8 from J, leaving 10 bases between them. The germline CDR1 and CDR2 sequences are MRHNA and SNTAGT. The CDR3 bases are TGTGCCAGCAGTGACTCTAGGGGAGGTACCCAGTACTTC. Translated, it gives CASSDSRGGTQYF.

The CDR3 nucleotides are TGTGCCAGCAGTCTGAGCGCAGGGGGCGCGGAGACCCAGTACTTC. Translating it yields CASSLSAGGAETQYF. This rearrangement joins TRBV6-5 to TRBJ2-5, with 8 positions matching TRBD1. Per the germline V gene, CDR1 is MNHEY and CDR2 is SVGAGI. The CDR3 loop spans 15 amino acids. V dropped 5 bases and J dropped 5; count of bases not matched to a gene: 10.

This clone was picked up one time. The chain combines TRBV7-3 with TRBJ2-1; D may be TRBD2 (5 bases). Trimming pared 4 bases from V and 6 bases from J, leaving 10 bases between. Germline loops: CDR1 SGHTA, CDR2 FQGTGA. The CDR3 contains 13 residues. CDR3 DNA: TGTGCCAGCAGCTCTCTCCGGGGCAATGAGCAGTTCTTC. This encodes CASSSLRGNEQFF.

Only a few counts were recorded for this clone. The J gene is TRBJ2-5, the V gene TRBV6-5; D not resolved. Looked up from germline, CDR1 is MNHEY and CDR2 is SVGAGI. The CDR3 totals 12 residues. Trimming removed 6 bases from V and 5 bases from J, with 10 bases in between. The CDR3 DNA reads TGTGCCAGCAGCCCCTACCCGGAGACCCAGTACTTC. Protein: CASSPYPETQYF.

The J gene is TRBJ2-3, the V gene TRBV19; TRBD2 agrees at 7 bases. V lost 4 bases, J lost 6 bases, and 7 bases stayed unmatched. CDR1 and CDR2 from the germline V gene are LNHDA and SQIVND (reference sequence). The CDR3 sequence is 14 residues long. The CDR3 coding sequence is TGTGCCAGTAGTACGAGGACTAGTCAGGATACGCAGTATTTT. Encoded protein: CASSTRTSQDTQYF.

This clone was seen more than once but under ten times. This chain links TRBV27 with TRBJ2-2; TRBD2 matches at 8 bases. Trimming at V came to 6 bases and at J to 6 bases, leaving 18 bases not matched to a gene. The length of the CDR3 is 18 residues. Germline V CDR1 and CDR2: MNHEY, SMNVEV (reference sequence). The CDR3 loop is CASSPTNREGRGSGELFF. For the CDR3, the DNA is TGTGCCAGCAGCCCTACTAATCGGGAGGGCCGGGGCTCCGGGGAGCTGTTTTTT.

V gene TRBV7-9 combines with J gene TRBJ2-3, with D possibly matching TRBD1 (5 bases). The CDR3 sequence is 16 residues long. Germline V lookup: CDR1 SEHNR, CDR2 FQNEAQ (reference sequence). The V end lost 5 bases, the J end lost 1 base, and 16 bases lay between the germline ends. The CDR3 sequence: CASSPSRQSRTDTQYF. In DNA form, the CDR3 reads TGTGCCAGCAGCCCCTCTAGACAGTCCCGCACAGATACGCAGTATTTT.

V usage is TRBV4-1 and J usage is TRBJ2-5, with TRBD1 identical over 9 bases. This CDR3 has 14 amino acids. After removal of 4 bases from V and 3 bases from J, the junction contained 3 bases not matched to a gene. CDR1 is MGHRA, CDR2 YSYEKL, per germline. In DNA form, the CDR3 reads TGCGCCAGCAGCCGAGGGACAGGGAAAGAGACCCAGTACTTC. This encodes CASSRGTGKETQYF.

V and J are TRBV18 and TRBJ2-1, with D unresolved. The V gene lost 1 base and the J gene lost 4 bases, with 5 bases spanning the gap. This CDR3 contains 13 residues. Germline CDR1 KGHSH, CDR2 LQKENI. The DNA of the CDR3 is TGTGCCAGCTCACCACGCCAGTACAATGAGCAGTTCTTC. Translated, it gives CASSPRQYNEQFF.

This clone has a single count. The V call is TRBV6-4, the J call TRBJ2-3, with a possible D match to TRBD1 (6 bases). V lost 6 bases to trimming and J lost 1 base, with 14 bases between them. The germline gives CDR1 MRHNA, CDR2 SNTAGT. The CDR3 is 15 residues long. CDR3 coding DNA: TGTGCCAGCAGGAGGGACACAGTGGGCACAGATACGCAGTATTTT. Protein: CASRRDTVGTDTQYF.

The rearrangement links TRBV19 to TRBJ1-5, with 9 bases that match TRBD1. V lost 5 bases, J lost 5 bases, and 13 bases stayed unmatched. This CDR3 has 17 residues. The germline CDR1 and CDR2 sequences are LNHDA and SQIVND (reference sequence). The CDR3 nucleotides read TGTGCCAGTAGTTTACGTCCCCCGGACAGGGGCGATCAGCCCCAGCATTTT. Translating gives CASSLRPPDRGDQPQHF.

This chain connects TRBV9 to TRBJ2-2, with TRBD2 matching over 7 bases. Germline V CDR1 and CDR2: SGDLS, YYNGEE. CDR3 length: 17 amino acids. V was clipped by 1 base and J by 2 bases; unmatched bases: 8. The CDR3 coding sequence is TGTGCCAGCAGCGTACATACAAGCGGGGTTAACACCGGGGAGCTGTTTTTT. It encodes CASSVHTSGVNTGELFF.

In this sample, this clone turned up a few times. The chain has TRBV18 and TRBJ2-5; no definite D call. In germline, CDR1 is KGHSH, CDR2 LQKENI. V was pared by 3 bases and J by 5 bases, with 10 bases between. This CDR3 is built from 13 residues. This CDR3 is CASSPKPEETQYF. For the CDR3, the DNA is TGTGCCAGCTCACCTAAACCGGAGGAGACCCAGTACTTC.

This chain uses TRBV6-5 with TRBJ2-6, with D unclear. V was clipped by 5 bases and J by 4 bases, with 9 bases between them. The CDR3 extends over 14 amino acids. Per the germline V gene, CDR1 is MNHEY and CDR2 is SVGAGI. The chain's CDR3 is CASSEGGGANVLTF. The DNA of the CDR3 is TGTGCCAGCAGTGAAGGCGGAGGGGCCAACGTCCTGACTTTC.

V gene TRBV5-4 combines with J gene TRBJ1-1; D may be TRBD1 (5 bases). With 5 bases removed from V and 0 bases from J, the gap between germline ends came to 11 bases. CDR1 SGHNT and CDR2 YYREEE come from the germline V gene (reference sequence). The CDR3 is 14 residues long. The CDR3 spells CASRTDSLNTEAFF. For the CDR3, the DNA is TGTGCCAGCAGGACTGACAGCTTGAACACTGAAGCTTTCTTT.